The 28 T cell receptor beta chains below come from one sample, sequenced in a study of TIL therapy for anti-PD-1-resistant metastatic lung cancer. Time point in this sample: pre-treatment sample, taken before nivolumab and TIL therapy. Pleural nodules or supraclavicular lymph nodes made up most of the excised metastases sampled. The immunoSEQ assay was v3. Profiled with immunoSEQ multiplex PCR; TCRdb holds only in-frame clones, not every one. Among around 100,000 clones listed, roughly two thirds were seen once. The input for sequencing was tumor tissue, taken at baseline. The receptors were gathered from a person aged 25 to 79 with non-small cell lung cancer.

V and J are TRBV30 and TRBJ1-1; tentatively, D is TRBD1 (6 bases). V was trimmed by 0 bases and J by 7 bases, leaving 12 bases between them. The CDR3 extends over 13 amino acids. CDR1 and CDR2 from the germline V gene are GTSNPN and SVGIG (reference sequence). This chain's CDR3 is CAWSVGGGGEAFF. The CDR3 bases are TGTGCCTGGAGTGTAGGAGGGGGAGGTGAAGCTTTCTTT.

The DNA of the CDR3 is TGTGCCAGCAGTTCATCCCTTGTGGAGACCCAGTACTTC. It yields the protein CASSSSLVETQYF. The chain uses TRBV27 and TRBJ2-5; D remains ambiguous. The V end lost 4 bases, the J end lost 5 bases, and 11 bases lay between the germline ends. This CDR3 is built from 13 residues. Germline loops: CDR1 MNHEY, CDR2 SMNVEV (reference sequence).

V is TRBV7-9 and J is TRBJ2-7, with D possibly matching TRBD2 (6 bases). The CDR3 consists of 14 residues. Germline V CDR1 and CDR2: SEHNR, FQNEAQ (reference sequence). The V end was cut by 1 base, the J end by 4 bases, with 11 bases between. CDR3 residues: CASSLGGLLYEQYF. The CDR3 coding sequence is TGTGCCAGCAGCTTAGGAGGACTATTGTACGAGCAGTACTTC.

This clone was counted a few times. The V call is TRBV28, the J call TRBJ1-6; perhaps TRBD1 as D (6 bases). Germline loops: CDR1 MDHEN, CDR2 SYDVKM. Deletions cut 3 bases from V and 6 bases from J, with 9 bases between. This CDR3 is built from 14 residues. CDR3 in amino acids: CASSLNRANSPLHF. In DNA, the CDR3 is TGTGCCAGCAGTTTGAACAGGGCTAATTCACCCCTCCACTTT.

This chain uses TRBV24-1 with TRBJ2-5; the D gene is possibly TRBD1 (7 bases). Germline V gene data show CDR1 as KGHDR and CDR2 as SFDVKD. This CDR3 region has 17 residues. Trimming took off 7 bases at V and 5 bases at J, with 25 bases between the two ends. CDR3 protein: CATSQQGGNGTWETQYF. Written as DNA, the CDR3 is TGTGCCACCAGCCAGCAGGGGGGAAACGGTACATGGGAGACCCAGTACTTC.

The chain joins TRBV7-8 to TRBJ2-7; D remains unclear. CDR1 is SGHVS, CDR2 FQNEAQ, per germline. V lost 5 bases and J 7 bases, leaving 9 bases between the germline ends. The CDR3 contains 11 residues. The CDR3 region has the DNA TGTGCCAGCAGCCCTAGTTGGGAGCAGTACTTC. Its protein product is CASSPSWEQYF.

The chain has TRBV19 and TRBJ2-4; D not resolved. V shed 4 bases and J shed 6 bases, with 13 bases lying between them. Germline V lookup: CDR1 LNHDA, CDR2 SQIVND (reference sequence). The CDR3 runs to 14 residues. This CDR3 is CASSTLSPGNIQYF. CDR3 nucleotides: TGTGCCAGTAGTACCCTAAGTCCTGGAAACATTCAGTACTTC.

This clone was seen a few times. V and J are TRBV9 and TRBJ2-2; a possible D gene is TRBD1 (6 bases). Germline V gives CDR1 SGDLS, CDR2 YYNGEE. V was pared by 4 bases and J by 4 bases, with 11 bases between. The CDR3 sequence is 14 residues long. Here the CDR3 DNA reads TGTGCCAGCAGCTCAACAGGGTCCACCGGGGAGCTGTTTTTT. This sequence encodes CASSSTGSTGELFF.

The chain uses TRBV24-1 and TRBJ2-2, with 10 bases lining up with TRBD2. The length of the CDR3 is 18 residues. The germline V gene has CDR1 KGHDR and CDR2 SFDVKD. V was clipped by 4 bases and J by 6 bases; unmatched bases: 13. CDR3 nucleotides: TGTGCCACCAGTGACCTCCGTGGAGCGGGAGGGCTCTCCGGGGAGCTGTTTTTT. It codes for CATSDLRGAGGLSGELFF.

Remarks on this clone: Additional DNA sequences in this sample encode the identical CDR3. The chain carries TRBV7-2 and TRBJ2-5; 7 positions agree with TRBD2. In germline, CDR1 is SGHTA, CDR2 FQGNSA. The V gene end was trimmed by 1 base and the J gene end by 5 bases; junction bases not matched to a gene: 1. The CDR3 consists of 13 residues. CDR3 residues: CASSLGGGETQYF. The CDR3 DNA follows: TGTGCCAGCAGCTTAGGGGGAGGGGAGACCCAGTACTTC. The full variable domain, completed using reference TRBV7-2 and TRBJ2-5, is GAGVSQSPSNKVTEKGKDVELRCDPISGHTALYWYRQSLGQGLEFLIYFQGNSAPDKSGLPSDRFSAERTGGSVSTLTIQRTQQEDSAVYLCASSLGGGETQYFGPGTRLLVL.

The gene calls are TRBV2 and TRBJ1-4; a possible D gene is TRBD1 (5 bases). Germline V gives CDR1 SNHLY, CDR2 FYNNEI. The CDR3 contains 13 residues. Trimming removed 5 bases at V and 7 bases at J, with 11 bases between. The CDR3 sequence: CASSLGPIEKLFF. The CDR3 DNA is TGTGCCAGCAGTTTGGGACCGATTGAAAAACTGTTTTTT.

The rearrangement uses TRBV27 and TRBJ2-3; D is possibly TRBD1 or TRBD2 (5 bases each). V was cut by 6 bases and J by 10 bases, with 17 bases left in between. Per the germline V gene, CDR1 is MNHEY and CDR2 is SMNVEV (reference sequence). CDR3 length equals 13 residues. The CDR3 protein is CASSPLGGSAQYF. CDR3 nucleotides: TGTGCCAGCAGCCCCCTTGGGGGAAGTGCGCAGTATTTT.

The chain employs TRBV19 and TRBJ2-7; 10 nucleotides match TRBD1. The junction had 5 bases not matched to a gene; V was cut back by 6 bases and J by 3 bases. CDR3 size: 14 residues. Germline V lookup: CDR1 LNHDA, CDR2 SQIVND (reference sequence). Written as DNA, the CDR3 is TGTGCCAGTAGCTTGGGACAGGGGTACTACGAGCAGTACTTC. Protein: CASSLGQGYYEQYF. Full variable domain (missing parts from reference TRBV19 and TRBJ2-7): DGGITQSPKYLFRKEGQNVTLSCEQNLNHDAMYWYRQDPGQGLRLIYYSQIVNDFQKGDIAEGYSVSREKKESFPLTVTSAQKNPTAFYLCASSLGQGYYEQYFGPGTRLTVT.

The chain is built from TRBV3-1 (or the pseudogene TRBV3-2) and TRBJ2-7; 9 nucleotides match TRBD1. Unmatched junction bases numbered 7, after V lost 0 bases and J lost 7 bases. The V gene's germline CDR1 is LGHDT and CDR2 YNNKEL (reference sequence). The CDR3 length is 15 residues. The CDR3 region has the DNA TGTGCCAGCAGCCAAGAATGGACAGGGGCAAGGGAGCAGTACTTC. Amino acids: CASSQEWTGAREQYF.

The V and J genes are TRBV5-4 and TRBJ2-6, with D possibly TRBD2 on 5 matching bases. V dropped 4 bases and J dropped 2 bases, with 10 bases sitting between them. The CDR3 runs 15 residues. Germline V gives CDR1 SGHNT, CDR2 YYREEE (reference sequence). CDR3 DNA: TGTGCCAGCAGCACCGGAGGAGCTGGGGCCAACGTCCTGACTTTC. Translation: CASSTGGAGANVLTF.

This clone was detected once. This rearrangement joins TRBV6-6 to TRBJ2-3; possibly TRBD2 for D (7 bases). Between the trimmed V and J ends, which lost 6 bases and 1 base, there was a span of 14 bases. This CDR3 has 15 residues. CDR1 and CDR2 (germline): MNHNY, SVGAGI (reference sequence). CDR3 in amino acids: CASRGAGARTDTQYF. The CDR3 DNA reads TGTGCCAGCAGGGGGGCGGGGGCCCGCACAGATACGCAGTATTTT.

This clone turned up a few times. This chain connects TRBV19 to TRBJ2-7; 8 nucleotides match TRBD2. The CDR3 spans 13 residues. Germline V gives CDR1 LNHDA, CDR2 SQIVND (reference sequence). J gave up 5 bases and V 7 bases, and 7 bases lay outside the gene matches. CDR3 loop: CASTGRAGDEQYF. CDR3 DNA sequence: TGTGCCAGTACCGGGAGGGCTGGAGACGAGCAGTACTTC.

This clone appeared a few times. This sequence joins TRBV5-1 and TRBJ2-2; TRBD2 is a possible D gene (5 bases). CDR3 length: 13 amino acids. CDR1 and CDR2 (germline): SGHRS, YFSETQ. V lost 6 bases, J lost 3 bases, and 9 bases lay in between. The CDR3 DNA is TGCGCCAGCAATGAGGGTTACACCGGGGAGCTGTTTTTT. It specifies CASNEGYTGELFF.

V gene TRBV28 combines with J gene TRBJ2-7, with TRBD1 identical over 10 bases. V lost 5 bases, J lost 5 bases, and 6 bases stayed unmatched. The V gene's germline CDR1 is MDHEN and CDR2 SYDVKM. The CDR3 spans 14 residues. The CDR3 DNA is TGTGCCAGCAGTCTCCCGGGACAGGGGCACGAGCAGTACTTC. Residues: CASSLPGQGHEQYF.

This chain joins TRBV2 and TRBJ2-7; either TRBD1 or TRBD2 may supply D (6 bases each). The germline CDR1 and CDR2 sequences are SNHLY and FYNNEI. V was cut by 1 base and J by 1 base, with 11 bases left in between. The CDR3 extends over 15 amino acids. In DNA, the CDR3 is TGTGCCAGCAGTGAAGAAGGGGGGAGGTCCTACGAGCAGTACTTC. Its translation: CASSEEGGRSYEQYF.

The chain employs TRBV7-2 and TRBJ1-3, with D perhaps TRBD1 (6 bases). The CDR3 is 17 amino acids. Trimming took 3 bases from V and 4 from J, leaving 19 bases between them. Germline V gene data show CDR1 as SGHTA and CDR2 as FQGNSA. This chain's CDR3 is CASSFRSNRDPGNTIYF. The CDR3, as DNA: TGTGCCAGCAGCTTCCGGTCTAACAGGGATCCGGGAAACACCATATATTTT. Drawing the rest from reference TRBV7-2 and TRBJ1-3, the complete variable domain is GAGVSQSPSNKVTEKGKDVELRCDPISGHTALYWYRQSLGQGLEFLIYFQGNSAPDKSGLPSDRFSAERTGGSVSTLTIQRTQQEDSAVYLCASSFRSNRDPGNTIYFGEGSWLTVV.

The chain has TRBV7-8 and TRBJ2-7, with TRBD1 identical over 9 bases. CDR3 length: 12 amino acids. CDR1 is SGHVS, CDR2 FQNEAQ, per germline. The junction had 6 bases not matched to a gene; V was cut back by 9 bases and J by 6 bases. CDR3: CASVGTGSEQYF. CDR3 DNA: TGTGCCAGTGTCGGGACAGGGAGCGAGCAGTACTTC.

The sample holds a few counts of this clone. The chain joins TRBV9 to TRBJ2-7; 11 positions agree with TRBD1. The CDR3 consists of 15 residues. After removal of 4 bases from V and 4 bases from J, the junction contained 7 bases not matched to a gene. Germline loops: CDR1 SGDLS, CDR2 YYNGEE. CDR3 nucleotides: TGTGCCAGCAGCCCCCGGACAGGGGGCATGTACGAGCAGTACTTC. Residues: CASSPRTGGMYEQYF.

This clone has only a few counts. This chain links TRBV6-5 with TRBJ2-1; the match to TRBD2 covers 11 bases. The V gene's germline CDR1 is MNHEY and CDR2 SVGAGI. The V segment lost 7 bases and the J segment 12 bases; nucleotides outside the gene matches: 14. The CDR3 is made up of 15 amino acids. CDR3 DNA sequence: TGTGCCAGCACCGCGACTAGCGGGGTGGACATAGGGCAGTTCTTC. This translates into CASTATSGVDIGQFF.

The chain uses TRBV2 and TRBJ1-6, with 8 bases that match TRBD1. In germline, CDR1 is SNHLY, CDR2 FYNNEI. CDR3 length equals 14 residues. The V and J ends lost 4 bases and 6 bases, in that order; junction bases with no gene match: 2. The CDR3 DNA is TGTGCCAGCAGTGGGACAGGGATTAATTCACCCCTCCACTTT. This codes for CASSGTGINSPLHF.

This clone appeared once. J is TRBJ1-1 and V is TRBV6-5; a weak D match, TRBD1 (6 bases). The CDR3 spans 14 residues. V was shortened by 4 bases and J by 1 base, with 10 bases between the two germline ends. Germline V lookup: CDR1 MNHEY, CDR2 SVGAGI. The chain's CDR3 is CASSLTGKNTEAFF. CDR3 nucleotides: TGTGCCAGCAGTTTGACAGGAAAGAACACTGAAGCTTTCTTT.

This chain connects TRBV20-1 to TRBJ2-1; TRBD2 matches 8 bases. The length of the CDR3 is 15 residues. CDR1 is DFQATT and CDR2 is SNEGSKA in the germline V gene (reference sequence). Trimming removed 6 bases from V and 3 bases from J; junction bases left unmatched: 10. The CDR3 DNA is TGCAGTGCCAGTCGCGGGACTAGGAACTACAATGAGCAGTTCTTC. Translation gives CSASRGTRNYNEQFF.

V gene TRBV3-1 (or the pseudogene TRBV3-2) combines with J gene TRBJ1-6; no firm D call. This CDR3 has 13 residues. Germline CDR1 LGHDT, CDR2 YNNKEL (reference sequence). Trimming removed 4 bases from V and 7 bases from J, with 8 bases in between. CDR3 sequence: CASSPIANSPLHF. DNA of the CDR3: TGTGCCAGCAGCCCTATCGCAAATTCACCCCTCCACTTT.